This T cell receptor beta chain comes out of a study of blood T cell repertoires in COVID-19. The overall study: Specimens from acute and convalescent COVID-19 originated in the United States, Italy and Spain.

In the authors' methods: Reference gene primer amplification gave nucleated cell count estimates. The assay was immunoSEQ multiplex PCR, and TCRdb's table has in-frame clones only and misses some. V and J calls and clone size are as listed in that table; D and trimming were resolved from the DNA. The table has approximately 240,000 clones, around 87% seen once; the top ten hold approximately 3.5%. This clone has more than one count but fewer than ten. Across about two dozen US areas, participants ranged in age from about 18 to 90 years. Participant-reported clinical history was the basis for cohort assignment. Sequencing used PBMCs or T cells enriched from blood (not recorded which). This receptor was taken from a woman younger than 35 in a cohort exposed to, infected with or recovered from COVID-19 (not recorded which).

This chain's CDR3 is CASSRDRWDEQFF. CDR3 sequence (DNA): TGTGCCAGTAGCAGGGACAGGTGGGATGAGCAGTTCTTC. The chain employs TRBV19 and TRBJ2-1; TRBD1 aligns across 8 bases. This CDR3 has 13 amino acids. Germline V gene sequence: CDR1 LNHDA, CDR2 SQIVND (reference sequence). V lost 6 bases and J lost 8; bases outside the gene matches: 6.